This entry lists 12 T cell receptor beta chains sequenced from one sample in a study of human T cells and chemical hapten exposure. Regarding time point: patch test 1, 2 weeks after DPC sensitization. Treatment reported: therapeutic diphenylcyclopropenone sensitization with weekly scalp DPC. TCRdb reanalysed the RACE reads using MiXCR and keeps one entry per CDR3 protein. The table has roughly 160,000 distinct CDR3 sequences, roughly 15% seen once. The material sequenced was whole blood, taken in connection with sensitization to the hapten diphenylcyclopropenone (DPC). The origin of the receptors is a young woman with alopecia areata. Some clones in this sample may be carry-over from other donors' samples.

The rearrangement uses TRBV28 and TRBJ2-1; the match to TRBD2 covers 10 bases. The V segment lost 2 bases and the J segment 7 bases; nucleotides outside the gene matches: 5. The CDR3 is 15 amino acids. Germline CDR1 and CDR2: MDHEN and SYDVKM. The CDR3 loop reads CASSLLAGALNEQFF. The CDR3 coding sequence is TGTGCCAGCAGTTTACTAGCGGGAGCCCTGAATGAGCAGTTCTTC. Supplemented by reference TRBV28 and TRBJ2-1, the full variable domain reads DVKVTQSSRYLVKRTGEKVFLECVQDMDHENMFWYRQDPGLGLRLIYFSYDVKMKEKGDIPEGYSVSREKKERFSLILESASTNQTSMYLCASSLLAGALNEQFFGPGTRLTVL.

This clonotype has ten or more counts. The chain combines TRBV11-3 with TRBJ1-1, with 10 bases lining up with TRBD1. Per germline, CDR1 SGHNT and CDR2 YENEEA. The CDR3 runs to 17 residues. The ends lost 6 bases at V and 0 bases at J; junction bases unmatched: 10. CDR3: CASRTYSGTGVNTEAFF. The CDR3 DNA is TGTGCCAGCAGGACCTACTCCGGGACAGGGGTGAACACTGAAGCTTTCTTT.

In this sample, this clonotype turned up a few times. This sequence joins TRBV6-2 or TRBV6-3 and TRBJ1-5; D is undetermined. V was cut by 2 bases and J by 7 bases, with 12 bases left in between. The CDR3 contains 14 residues. Germline V gene data show CDR1 as MNHEY and CDR2 as SVGEGT. CDR3 sequence: CASSYVVGWQPQHF. The CDR3, as DNA: TGTGCCAGCAGTTACGTCGTGGGGTGGCAGCCCCAGCATTTT.

This clonotype appeared many times. The CDR3 DNA follows: TGTGCCAGCAGTGTACAGGGAAACACCGGGGAGCTGTTTTTT. Its protein is CASSVQGNTGELFF. The chain uses TRBV12-3 or TRBV12-4 and TRBJ2-2; TRBD1 might be the D (6 bases). The V end lost 5 bases, the J end lost 2 bases, and 9 bases lay between the germline ends. The CDR3 runs 14 residues.

This clonotype was seen many times. The chain carries TRBV29-1 and TRBJ2-1, with 8 bases aligning to TRBD2. Unmatched junction bases numbered 17, after V lost 7 bases and J lost 9 bases. The germline gives CDR1 SQVTM, CDR2 ANQGSEA. The CDR3 totals 15 residues. CDR3 nucleotide sequence: TGCAGCGCCCGAGCTATGGCGGGAGGAGGAAGTGAGCAGTTCTTC. It is translated as CSARAMAGGGSEQFF.

The table lists this clonotype with many counts. V gene TRBV5-1 combines with J gene TRBJ2-2; tentative D call: TRBD1 (6 bases). CDR1 is SGHRS, CDR2 YFSETQ, per germline. The length of the CDR3 is 15 residues. V was cut by 4 bases and J by 2 bases, with 12 bases left in between. The CDR3, as DNA: TGCGCCAGCAGCCCAGGACAGATAAACACCGGGGAGCTGTTTTTT. Translating it yields CASSPGQINTGELFF.

This clonotype has more than one count but fewer than ten. As DNA, the CDR3 is TGTGCCAGCAGCTTAGCGGGGGTAGCGGAGACCCAGTACTTC. It specifies CASSLAGVAETQYF. The gene calls are TRBV7-2 and TRBJ2-5, with D perhaps being TRBD1 or TRBD2 (5 bases each). There are 14 residues in the CDR3. Trimming removed 0 bases from V and 5 bases from J, with 10 bases in between. Germline CDR1 reads SGHTA; CDR2 reads FQGNSA.

The chain employs TRBV6-1 and TRBJ1-1, with 8 nucleotides matching TRBD1. There are 15 residues in the CDR3. V was clipped by 2 bases and J by 7 bases; unmatched bases: 9. Per the germline V gene, CDR1 is MNHNS and CDR2 is SASEGT. The CDR3 coding sequence is TGTGCCAGCAGTGAACTGGTGACAGGGGTAGGTGAAGCTTTCTTT. It translates to CASSELVTGVGEAFF.

J is TRBJ2-7 and V is TRBV18, with 8 bases lining up with TRBD1. Trimming took 6 bases from V and 0 from J; bases not matched to a gene: 7. CDR1 is KGHSH and CDR2 is LQKENI in the germline V gene. This CDR3 region has 15 residues. This CDR3 reads CASSDRQGRSYEQYF. CDR3 in DNA: TGTGCCAGCTCCGATAGACAGGGGCGCTCCTACGAGCAGTACTTC.

This clonotype was detected ten times or more. J is TRBJ1-5 and V is TRBV20-1, with D possibly TRBD1 on 5 matching bases. V was clipped by 5 bases and J by 1 base, with 12 bases between them. CDR1 and CDR2 from the germline V gene are DFQATT and SNEGSKA (reference sequence). CDR3 size: 14 residues. The CDR3 protein is CSAQPRGSNQPQHF. For the CDR3, the DNA is TGCAGTGCTCAACCACGGGGGAGCAATCAGCCCCAGCATTTT.

This clonotype was picked up a small number of times. This rearrangement joins TRBV7-2 to TRBJ2-2; possible D gene TRBD1, 5 bases. This CDR3 spans 14 amino acids. The germline gives CDR1 SGHTA, CDR2 FQGNSA. The V end was cut by 6 bases, the J end by 0 bases, with 8 bases between. The CDR3 DNA sequence: TGTGCCAGCAGAGAGACAGCGAACACCGGGGAGCTGTTTTTT. Protein: CASRETANTGELFF.

The chain carries TRBV7-2 and TRBJ2-7, with D tentatively TRBD1 (6 bases). The germline V gene has CDR1 SGHTA and CDR2 FQGNSA. The CDR3 spans 15 residues. The V gene lost 2 bases and the J gene lost 3 bases, with 14 bases spanning the gap. CDR3 sequence reads: CASSLIWGPRYEQYF. The CDR3 nucleotides read TGTGCCAGCAGCTTAATTTGGGGGCCCCGCTACGAGCAGTACTTC.